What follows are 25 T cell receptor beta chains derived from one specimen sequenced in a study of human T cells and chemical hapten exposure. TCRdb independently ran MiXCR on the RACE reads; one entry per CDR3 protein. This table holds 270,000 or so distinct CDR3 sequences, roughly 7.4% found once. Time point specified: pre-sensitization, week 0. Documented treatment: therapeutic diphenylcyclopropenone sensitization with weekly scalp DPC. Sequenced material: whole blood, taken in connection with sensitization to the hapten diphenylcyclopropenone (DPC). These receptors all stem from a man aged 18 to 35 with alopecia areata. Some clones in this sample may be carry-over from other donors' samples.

The CDR3 DNA reads TGTGCCAGCAGCGGGCCAGGAGGTTTAACTGAAGCTTTCTTT. Its protein is CASSGPGGLTEAFF. The chain has TRBV7-9 and TRBJ1-1, with D unclear. V gave up 5 bases and J gave up 5 bases, with 15 bases separating them. The CDR3 is made up of 14 amino acids. Germline V gene sequence: CDR1 SEHNR, CDR2 FQNEAQ (reference sequence).

This CDR3 reads CASSVGPEINYGYTF. CDR3 bases: TGTGCCAGCAGCGTTGGGCCCGAGATTAACTATGGCTACACCTTC. The V gene is TRBV9, the J gene TRBJ1-2; D remains unclear. V lost 2 bases and J lost 1, with 12 bases in between. This CDR3 region has 15 residues. Germline CDR1 reads SGDLS; CDR2 reads YYNGEE. The whole variable domain, filled in from reference TRBV9 and TRBJ1-2, reads DSGVTQTPKHLITATGQRVTLRCSPRSGDLSVYWYQQSLDQGLQFLIQYYNGEERAKGNILERFSAQQFPDLHSELNLSSLELGDSALYFCASSVGPEINYGYTFGSGTRLTVV.

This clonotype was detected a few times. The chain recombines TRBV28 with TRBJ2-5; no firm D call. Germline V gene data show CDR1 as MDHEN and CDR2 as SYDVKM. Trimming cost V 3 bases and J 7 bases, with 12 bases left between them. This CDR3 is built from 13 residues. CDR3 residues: CASSFGSLGTQYF. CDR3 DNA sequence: TGTGCCAGCAGTTTTGGGTCGCTAGGGACCCAGTACTTC.

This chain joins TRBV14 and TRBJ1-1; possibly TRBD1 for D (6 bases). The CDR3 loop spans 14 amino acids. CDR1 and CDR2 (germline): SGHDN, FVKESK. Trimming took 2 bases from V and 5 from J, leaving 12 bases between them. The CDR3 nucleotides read TGTGCCAGCAGCCAACGGGGGCGCGAGACTGAAGCTTTCTTT. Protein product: CASSQRGRETEAFF.

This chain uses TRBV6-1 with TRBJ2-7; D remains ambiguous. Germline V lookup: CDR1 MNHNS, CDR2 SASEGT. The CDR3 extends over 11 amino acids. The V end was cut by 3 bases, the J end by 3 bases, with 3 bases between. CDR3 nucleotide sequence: TGTGCCAGCAGTGACCGCTACGAGCAGTACGTC. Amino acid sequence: CASSDRYEQYV.

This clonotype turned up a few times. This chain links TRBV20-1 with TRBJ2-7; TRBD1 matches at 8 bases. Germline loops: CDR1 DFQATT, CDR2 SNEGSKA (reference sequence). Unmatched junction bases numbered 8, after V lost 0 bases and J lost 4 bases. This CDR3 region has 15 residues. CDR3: CSARDRTGLGYEQYF. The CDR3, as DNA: TGCAGTGCTAGAGACAGGACAGGGCTGGGTTACGAGCAGTACTTC.

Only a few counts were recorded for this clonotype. This CDR3 is CASSLEAGWGTEAFF. As DNA, the CDR3 is TGCGCCAGCAGCTTGGAGGCGGGGTGGGGCACTGAAGCTTTCTTT. The chain couples TRBV5-1 to TRBJ1-1; no firm D call. Trimming left V 0 bases short and J 4 bases short, with 13 bases between. Germline lookup yields CDR1 SGHRS and CDR2 YFSETQ. The CDR3 loop spans 15 amino acids.

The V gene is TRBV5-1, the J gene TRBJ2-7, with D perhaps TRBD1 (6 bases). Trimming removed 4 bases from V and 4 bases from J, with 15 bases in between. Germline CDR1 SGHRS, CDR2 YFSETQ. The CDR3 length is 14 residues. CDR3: CASSAGQFGYEQYV. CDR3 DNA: TGCGCCAGCAGCGCCGGACAGTTCGGATACGAGCAGTACGTC.

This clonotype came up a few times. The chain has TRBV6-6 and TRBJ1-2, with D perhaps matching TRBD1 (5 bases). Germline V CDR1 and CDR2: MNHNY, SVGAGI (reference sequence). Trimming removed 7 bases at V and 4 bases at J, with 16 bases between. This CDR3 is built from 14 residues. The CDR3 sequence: CASIGTLLPYGYTF. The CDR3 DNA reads TGTGCCAGCATCGGGACCCTCCTTCCCTATGGCTACACCTTC.

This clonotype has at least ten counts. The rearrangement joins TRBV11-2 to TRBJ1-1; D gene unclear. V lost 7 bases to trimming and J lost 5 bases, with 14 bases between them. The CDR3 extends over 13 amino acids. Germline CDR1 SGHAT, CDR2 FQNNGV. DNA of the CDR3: TGTGCCAGCACCTTGTCGACGCCTACTGAAGCTTTCTTT. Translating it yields CASTLSTPTEAFF.

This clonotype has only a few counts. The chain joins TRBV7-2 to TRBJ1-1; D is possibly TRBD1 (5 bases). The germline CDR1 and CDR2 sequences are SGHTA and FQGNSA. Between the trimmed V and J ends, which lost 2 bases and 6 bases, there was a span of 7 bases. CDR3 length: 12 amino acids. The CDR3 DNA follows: TGTGCCAGCAGCTTACAGGGTTCTGAAGCTTTCTTT. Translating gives CASSLQGSEAFF.

In DNA, the CDR3 is TGTGCCAGCAGGTCACTGGCCGAGGGCACTGAAGCTTTCTTT. Translated: CASRSLAEGTEAFF. V gene TRBV27 combines with J gene TRBJ1-1, with D unresolved. The germline gives CDR1 MNHEY, CDR2 SMNVEV (reference sequence). The CDR3 is made up of 14 amino acids. V was trimmed by 6 bases and J by 4 bases, leaving 15 bases between them.

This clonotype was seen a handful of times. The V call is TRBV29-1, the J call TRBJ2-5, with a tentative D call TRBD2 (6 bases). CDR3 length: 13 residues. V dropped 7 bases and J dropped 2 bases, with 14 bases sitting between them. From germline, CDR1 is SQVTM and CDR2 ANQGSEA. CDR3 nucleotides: TGCAGCGCTGGGGACTTGGGGCAAGAGACCCAGTACTTC. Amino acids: CSAGDLGQETQYF.

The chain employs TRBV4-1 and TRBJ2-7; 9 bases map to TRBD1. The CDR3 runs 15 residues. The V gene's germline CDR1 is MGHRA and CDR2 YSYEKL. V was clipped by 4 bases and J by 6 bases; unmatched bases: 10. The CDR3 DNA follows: TGCGCCAGCAGCCCTCCGGGACAGGGCGTCCGCGAGCAGTACTTC. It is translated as CASSPPGQGVREQYF.

CDR3 in amino acids: CASSDTGYNEQFF. The CDR3 DNA reads as TGTGCCAGCAGTGATACAGGATACAATGAGCAGTTCTTC. V and J are TRBV6-1 and TRBJ2-1; D is perhaps TRBD1 (5 bases). Looked up from germline, CDR1 is MNHNS and CDR2 is SASEGT. Trimming took off 3 bases at V and 4 bases at J, with 7 bases between the two ends. The CDR3 runs 13 residues.

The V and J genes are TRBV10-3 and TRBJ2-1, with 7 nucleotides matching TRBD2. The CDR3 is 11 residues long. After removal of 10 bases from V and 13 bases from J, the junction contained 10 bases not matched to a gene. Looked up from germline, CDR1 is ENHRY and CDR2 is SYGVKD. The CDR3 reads CATGWGGTQFF. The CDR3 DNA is TGTGCCACTGGATGGGGGGGAACCCAGTTCTTC.

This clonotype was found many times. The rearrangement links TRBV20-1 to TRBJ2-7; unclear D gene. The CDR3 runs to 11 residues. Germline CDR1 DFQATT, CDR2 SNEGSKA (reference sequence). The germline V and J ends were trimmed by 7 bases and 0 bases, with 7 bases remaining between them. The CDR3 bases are TGCAGTGTCCTAAGCTCCTACGAGCAGTACTTC. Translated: CSVLSSYEQYF.

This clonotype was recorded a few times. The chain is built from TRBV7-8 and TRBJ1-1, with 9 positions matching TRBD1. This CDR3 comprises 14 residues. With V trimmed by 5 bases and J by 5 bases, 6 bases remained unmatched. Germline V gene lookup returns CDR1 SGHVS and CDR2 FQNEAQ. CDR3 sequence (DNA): TGTGCCAGCAGCCAGGGACAGGGTGGGACTGAAGCTTTCTTT. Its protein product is CASSQGQGGTEAFF.

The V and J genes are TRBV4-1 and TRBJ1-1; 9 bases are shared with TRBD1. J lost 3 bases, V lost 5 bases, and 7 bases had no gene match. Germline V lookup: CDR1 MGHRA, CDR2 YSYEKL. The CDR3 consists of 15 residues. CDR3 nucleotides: TGCGCCAGCAGCAGACAGGGGGTAAGGTACACTGAAGCTTTCTTT. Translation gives CASSRQGVRYTEAFF.

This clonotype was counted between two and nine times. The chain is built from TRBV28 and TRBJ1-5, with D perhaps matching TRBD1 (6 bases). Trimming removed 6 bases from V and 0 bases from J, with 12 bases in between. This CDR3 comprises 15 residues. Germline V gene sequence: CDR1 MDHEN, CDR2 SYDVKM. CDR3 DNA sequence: TGTGCCAGCAGACAGACAGGTTATAGCAATCAGCCCCAGCATTTT. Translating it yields CASRQTGYSNQPQHF.

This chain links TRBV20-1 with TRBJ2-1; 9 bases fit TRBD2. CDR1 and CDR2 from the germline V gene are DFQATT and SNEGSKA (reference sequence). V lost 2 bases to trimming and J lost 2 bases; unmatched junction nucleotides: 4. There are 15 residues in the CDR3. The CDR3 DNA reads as TGCAGTGCTAGATCGGCTAGCGGGGCCTACAATGAGCAGTTCTTC. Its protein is CSARSASGAYNEQFF.

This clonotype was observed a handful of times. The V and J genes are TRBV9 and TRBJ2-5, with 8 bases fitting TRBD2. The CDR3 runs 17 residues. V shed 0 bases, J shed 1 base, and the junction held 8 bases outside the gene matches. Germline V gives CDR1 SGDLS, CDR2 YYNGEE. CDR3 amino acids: CASSVGENSGVQETQYF. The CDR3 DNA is TGTGCCAGCAGCGTAGGAGAGAATAGCGGGGTCCAAGAGACCCAGTACTTC.

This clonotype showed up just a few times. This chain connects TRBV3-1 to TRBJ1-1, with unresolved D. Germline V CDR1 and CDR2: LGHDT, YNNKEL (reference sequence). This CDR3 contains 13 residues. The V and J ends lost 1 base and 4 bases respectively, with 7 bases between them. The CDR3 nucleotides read TGTGCCAGCAGCCAAGTACTAAGCACTGAAGCTTTCTTT. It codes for CASSQVLSTEAFF.

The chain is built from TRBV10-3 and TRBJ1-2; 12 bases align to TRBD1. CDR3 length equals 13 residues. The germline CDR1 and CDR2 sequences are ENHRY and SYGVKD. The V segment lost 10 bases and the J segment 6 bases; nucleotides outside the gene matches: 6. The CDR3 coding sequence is TGTGCCACCGGGACAGGGGGCATCAATGGCTACACCTTC. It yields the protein CATGTGGINGYTF.

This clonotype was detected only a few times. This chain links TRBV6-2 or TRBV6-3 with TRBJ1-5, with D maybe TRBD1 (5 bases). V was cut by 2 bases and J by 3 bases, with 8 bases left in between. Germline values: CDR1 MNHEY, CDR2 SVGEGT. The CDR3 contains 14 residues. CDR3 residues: CASSYAGTNQPQHF. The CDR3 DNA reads TGTGCCAGCAGTTACGCTGGGACCAATCAGCCCCAGCATTTT.